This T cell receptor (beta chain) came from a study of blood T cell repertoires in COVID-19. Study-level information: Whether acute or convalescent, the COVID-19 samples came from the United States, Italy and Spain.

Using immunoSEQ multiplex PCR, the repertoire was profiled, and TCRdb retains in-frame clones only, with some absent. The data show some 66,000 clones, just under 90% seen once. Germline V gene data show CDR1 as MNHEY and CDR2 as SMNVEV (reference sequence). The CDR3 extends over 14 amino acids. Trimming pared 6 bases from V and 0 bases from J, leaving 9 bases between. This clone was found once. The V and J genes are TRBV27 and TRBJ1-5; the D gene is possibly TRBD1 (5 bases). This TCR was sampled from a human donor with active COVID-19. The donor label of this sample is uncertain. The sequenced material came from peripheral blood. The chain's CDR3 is CASSDSYSNQPQHF. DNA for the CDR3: TGTGCCAGCAGCGACAGCTATAGCAATCAGCCCCAGCATTTT.